Listed below are T cell receptor beta chains from one sample, sequenced in a study of cytomegalovirus exposure and HLA in healthy donors. Sequencing used immunoSEQ multiplex PCR; TCRdb keeps in-frame clones, though not all of them. The repertoire holds 110,000 or so clones, with around 88% as singletons. Source material: PBMCs. The receptors stem from a man aged 18 to 30 in good health and CMV-seronegative. The CDR3 runs from the conserved cysteine through the conserved F or W. Each record gives: J gene, D gene, V gene, clone size, CDR3 protein, CDR3 DNA. The D gene is left open where the match is weak. Expanded clones get a size class; other rows say once, few or many, or leave the size out.

>TRBJ2-2|TRBD1|TRBV7-9|.
CASSPTARQGNTGELFF
TGTGCCAGCAGCCCGACAGCCCGACAGGGGAACACCGGGGAGCTGTTTTTT
>TRBJ1-1|.|TRBV16|.
CASSQSIQPADTEAFF
TGTGCCAGCAGCCAATCAATACAACCAGCGGACACTGAAGCTTTCTTT
>TRBJ2-7|TRBD2|TRBV7-8|.
CASSSGLAGSTWSYEQYF
TGTGCCAGCAGCTCGGGACTAGCGGGGAGCACATGGTCCTACGAGCAGTACTTC
>TRBJ2-3|TRBD2|TRBV7-2|.
CASSPGTSGRPPGTQYF
TGTGCCAGCAGCCCCGGGACTAGCGGGAGACCTCCGGGTACGCAGTATTTT
>TRBJ2-7|TRBD1|TRBV14|.
CASSQEWTGLDEQYF
TGTGCCAGCAGCCAAGAATGGACAGGGCTAGACGAGCAGTACTTC
>TRBJ2-2|TRBD1|TRBV27|.
CASSLNGPRGPGTGELFF
TGTGCCAGCAGTTTAAATGGTCCGAGGGGGCCCGGCACCGGGGAGCTGTTTTTT
>TRBJ2-2|TRBD2|TRBV7-2|.
CASSFRTSGGTNTGELFF
TGTGCCAGCAGCTTTCGGACTAGCGGGGGGACGAACACCGGGGAGCTGTTTTTT
>TRBJ2-7|TRBD1|TRBV11-2|.
CASSLGPGGDEQYF
TGTGCCAGCAGCTTAGGTCCAGGGGGAGACGAGCAGTACTTC
>TRBJ2-1|TRBD2|TRBV10-3|.
CAISSLAGVRSGEQFF
TGTGCCATCAGTTCCCTAGCGGGAGTGCGGTCGGGTGAGCAGTTCTTC
>TRBJ2-1|TRBD2|TRBV27|.
CASSPPYGRANEQFF
TGTGCCAGCAGTCCCCCCTACGGGAGGGCCAATGAGCAGTTCTTC
>TRBJ2-7|TRBD2|TRBV27|.
CATGTSGVYEQYF
TGTGCCACAGGGACTAGCGGGGTTTACGAGCAGTACTTC
>TRBJ2-7|.|TRBV2|.
CASRPVSYEQYF
TGTGCCAGCCGTCCCGTGTCTTACGAGCAGTACTTC
>TRBJ1-5|.|TRBV13|.
CASSLDGGPQHF
TGTGCCAGCAGCTTAGACGGTGGGCCCCAGCATTTT
>TRBJ2-7|TRBD2|TRBV27|.
CASSFSSGYEQYF
TGTGCCAGCAGTTTTTCTAGCGGTTACGAGCAGTACTTC
>TRBJ2-6|.|TRBV13|.
CASSLALTALGANVLTF
TGTGCCAGCAGCTTAGCCCTGACAGCTCTGGGAGCCAACGTCCTGACTTTC
>TRBJ2-7|.|TRBV7-2|.
CASSLKGGQTYEQYF
TGTGCCAGCAGCTTAAAGGGGGGACAGACCTACGAGCAGTACTTC
>TRBJ2-7|.|TRBV6-4|.
CAKRHRVNYEQYF
TGTGCCAAGCGCCACAGGGTCAACTACGAGCAGTACTTC
>TRBJ2-5|TRBD2|TRBV29-1|.
CSVVRTSGQETQYF
TGCAGCGTCGTTCGGACTAGCGGCCAAGAGACCCAGTACTTC
>TRBJ2-4|TRBD2|TRBV7-2|.
CASSLAAGGAGFIQYF
TGTGCCAGCAGCTTAGCAGCGGGAGGCGCGGGATTCATTCAGTACTTC
>TRBJ2-3|.|TRBV6-1|.
CASSDLAGALTDTQYF
TGTGCCAGCAGTGACCTTGCGGGGGCCCTCACAGATACGCAGTATTTT
>TRBJ2-7|.|TRBV30|.
CAWSVPRGAQPWEQYF
TGTGCCTGGAGTGTACCCCGGGGGGCGCAACCGTGGGAGCAGTACTTC
>TRBJ2-3|TRBD2|TRBV5-1|once
CASSRLAGGTDTQYF
TGCGCCAGCAGCCGACTAGCGGGGGGCACAGATACGCAGTATTTT
>TRBJ1-3|.|TRBV9|.
CASSALNQGRNTIYF
TGTGCCAGCAGCGCACTTAACCAGGGCAGAAACACCATATATTTT
>TRBJ2-7|TRBD2|TRBV19|.
CASRGGTSGASHEQYF
TGTGCCAGTAGAGGTGGGACTAGCGGGGCATCACACGAGCAGTACTTC
>TRBJ2-7|TRBD1|TRBV7-9|.
CASSSRDRGHRYEQYF
TGTGCCAGCAGCTCGCGGGACAGGGGGCATCGGTACGAGCAGTACTTC
>TRBJ1-4|.|TRBV7-9|.
CASSPWGEKLFF
TGTGCCAGCAGCCCCTGGGGCGAAAAACTGTTTTTT
>TRBJ1-1|.|TRBV2|.
CASRATGRMNTEAFF
TGTGCCAGCAGGGCCACTGGGAGGATGAACACTGAAGCTTTCTTT
>TRBJ2-7|TRBD1|TRBV5-6|.
CASSLGGTGFYEQYF
TGTGCCAGCAGCTTGGGCGGGACAGGATTCTACGAGCAGTACTTC
>TRBJ2-1|TRBD2|TRBV6-4|.
CASSEGLAGNEQFF
TGTGCCAGCAGTGAGGGACTAGCGGGCAATGAGCAGTTCTTC
>TRBJ2-7|.|TRBV10-1|.
CASSERRGF
TGCGCCAGCAGTGAGCGGAGGGGATTC
>TRBJ1-6|TRBD1|TRBV19|.
CASSITPGGTASPLHF
TGTGCCAGTAGTATAACACCAGGGGGCACGGCTTCACCCCTCCACTTT
>TRBJ1-2|.|TRBV5-5|.
CASSLAGIGGYGYTF
TGTGCCAGCAGCTTGGCAGGGATTGGCGGCTATGGCTACACCTTC
>TRBJ2-1|TRBD2|TRBV7-9|.
CASSPVGAGGNEQFF
TGTGCCAGCAGCCCCGTCGGCGCGGGGGGCAATGAGCAGTTCTTC
>TRBJ1-2|.|TRBV30|once
CAWSGGGYGYTF
TGTGCCTGGAGTGGGGGCGGCTATGGCTACACCTTC
>TRBJ2-5|TRBD2|TRBV5-4|.
CASSLGGGQETQYF
TGTGCCAGCAGCTTGGGGGGGGGTCAAGAGACCCAGTACTTC
>TRBJ2-7|.|TRBV27|.
CASSLGGKGGPSYEQYF
TGTGCCAGCAGTTTAGGTGGAAAGGGAGGCCCTTCCTACGAGCAGTACTTC
>TRBJ2-7|.|TRBV7-9|.
CASSLPNEVTYEQYF
TGTGCCAGCAGCCTACCCAACGAGGTGACCTACGAGCAGTACTTC
>TRBJ1-2|TRBD1|TRBV30|.
CAWSRDRGFNRGYTF
TGTGCCTGGAGCCGGGACAGGGGTTTCAATCGCGGCTACACCTTC
>TRBJ1-2|.|TRBV19|.
CASKTPGLQGDGYTF
TGTGCCAGTAAAACTCCGGGACTCCAGGGCGATGGCTACACCTTC
>TRBJ2-7|TRBD2|TRBV10-2|.
CASSGTGTSDEQYF
TGCGCCAGCAGTGGGACGGGGACTAGCGACGAGCAGTACTTC
>TRBJ2-7|TRBD1|TRBV7-8|.
CASSERRQGREQYF
TGTGCCAGCAGCGAACGGCGACAGGGAAGGGAGCAGTACTTC
>TRBJ2-5|TRBD2|TRBV4-2|.
CASSQDFSGGKTQYF
TGTGCCAGCAGCCAAGATTTTAGCGGGGGTAAGACCCAGTACTTC
>TRBJ1-1|TRBD1|TRBV30|.
CACRPRDRGWTEAFF
TGTGCCTGCCGGCCTCGGGACAGGGGCTGGACTGAAGCTTTCTTT
>TRBJ2-3|TRBD2|TRBV6-1|once
CASSALAGDEDTQYF
TGTGCCAGCAGTGCTCTAGCGGGGGACGAAGATACGCAGTATTTT
>TRBJ2-1|TRBD1|TRBV6-1|.
CASSAAGTGAVNEQFF
TGTGCCAGCAGTGCTGCCGGGACAGGGGCTGTTAATGAGCAGTTCTTC
>TRBJ2-7|TRBD1|TRBV6-5|.
CASSRDRGYEQYF
TGTGCCAGCAGCCGGGACAGGGGTTACGAGCAGTACTTC
>TRBJ1-2|TRBD1|TRBV30|few
CAWNPGQGYYGYTF
TGTGCCTGGAACCCGGGACAGGGCTACTATGGCTACACCTTC
>TRBJ2-5|TRBD1|TRBV7-9|.
CASSLTGKQGAETQYF
TGTGCCAGCAGTCTCACTGGAAAACAGGGGGCTGAGACCCAGTACTTC
>TRBJ2-2|.|TRBV11-3|.
CASSPGGYGNTGELFF
TGTGCCAGCAGCCCAGGGGGGTACGGGAACACCGGGGAGCTGTTTTTT
>TRBJ2-3|TRBD2|TRBV5-1|.
CASSLAQRETDTQYF
TGCGCCAGCAGCTTGGCCCAGCGGGAGACAGATACGCAGTATTTT
>TRBJ2-4|TRBD1|TRBV23-1|.
CASSQPGQTKNIQYF
TGCGCCAGCAGTCAGCCGGGACAGACCAAAAACATTCAGTACTTC